A few counts support the clone carrying this TCR beta chain. This sample was taken from a study of blood T cell repertoires in COVID-19. Trimming at V came to 4 bases and at J to 6 bases, leaving 5 bases not matched to a gene. The CDR3 has 14 residues. Germline-derived CDR1 and CDR2 are WNHNN and SYGVQD (reference sequence). The method was immunoSEQ multiplex PCR; TCRdb's version includes in-frame clones alone and lacks a portion of them. In the table there are over 200,000 clones, around 83% of which are singletons. The source material was peripheral blood. The rearrangement joins TRBV10-1 to TRBJ2-7; 11 positions agree with TRBD2. This clonotype was obtained from a man aged 80 or over with acute or convalescent COVID-19. CDR3 sequence: CASSALAGVSEQYF. The DNA of the CDR3 is TGCGCCAGCAGTGCACTAGCGGGAGTGTCCGAGCAGTACTTC.